A selection of T cell receptor beta chains follows, all from one sample in a study of T cell clones after liver transplantation. Sequencing was performed with immunoSEQ multiplex PCR; in TCRdb, only in-frame clones are kept and a portion is missing. Of around 110,000 clones listed, 75% to 95% are singletons. Sequencing used CD4+ T cells from blood, obtained 12 months after liver transplant. The receptor set was obtained from a human patient who received a liver transplant. Certain T cells may be donor cells from the graft. CDR3s include the opening cysteine and the closing phenylalanine or tryptophan. Fields, in order: J gene, D gene, V gene, clone size, CDR3 protein, CDR3 DNA. The D gene is left open where the match is weak. Only some rows state a clone size, as once, few, many or a class for expanded clones.

TRBJ1-2 | . | TRBV19 | . | CASRTPAGVYGYTF | TGTGCCAGTAGGACCCCGGCCGGGGTCTATGGCTACACCTTC
TRBJ1-3 | TRBD1 | TRBV6-5 | . | CASSPTGTGNTIYF | TGTGCCAGCAGCCCGACAGGGACTGGAAACACCATATATTTT
TRBJ2-7 | . | TRBV10-3 | . | CAISPATGTSYEQYF | TGTGCCATCAGTCCAGCCACCGGGACCTCCTACGAGCAGTACTTC
TRBJ1-5 | . | TRBV6-1 | . | CASSRDNQPQHF | TGTGCCAGCAGCCGGGACAATCAGCCCCAGCATTTT
TRBJ2-3 | TRBD2 | TRBV6-1 | . | CASSELAVTQYF | TGTGCCAGCAGTGAACTAGCGGTTACGCAGTATTTT
TRBJ1-5 | . | TRBV28 | . | CASSFLDQPQHF | TGTGCCAGCAGTTTTTTGGATCAGCCCCAGCATTTT
TRBJ2-2 | TRBD2 | TRBV5-1 | . | CASSHMTSFDTGELFF | TGCGCCAGCAGTCACATGACTAGCTTCGACACCGGGGAGCTGTTTTTT
TRBJ1-1 | TRBD1 | TRBV9 | . | CASTQGDFRYGNTEAFF | TGTGCCAGCACCCAGGGGGACTTCAGGTATGGGAACACTGAAGCTTTCTTT
TRBJ1-2 | . | TRBV18 | . | CASSPDSRYTF | TGTGCCAGCTCACCGGACAGCCGCTACACCTTC
TRBJ2-2 | . | TRBV5-8 | . | CASSFPSRDTGELFF | TGTGCCAGCAGCTTCCCCAGCCGAGACACCGGGGAGCTGTTTTTT
TRBJ2-1 | . | TRBV7-2 | . | CASSSVSSYNEQFF | TGTGCCAGCAGCTCCGTTAGCTCCTACAATGAGCAGTTCTTC
TRBJ1-5 | . | TRBV15 | . | CATSRDRGAEQPQHF | TGTGCCACCAGCAGAGATCGGGGGGCTGAACAGCCCCAGCATTTT
TRBJ1-1 | . | TRBV5-4 | . | CASSRTANTEAFF | TGTGCCAGCAGTCGGACAGCGAACACTGAAGCTTTCTTT
TRBJ2-3 | TRBD2 | TRBV29-1 | . | CSARGRTSVTDTQYF | TGCAGCGCCCGAGGGCGGACTAGCGTCACAGATACGCAGTATTTT
TRBJ2-7 | . | TRBV11-3 | . | CASSPKALSSYEQYF | TGTGCCAGCAGCCCCAAAGCACTAAGCTCCTACGAGCAGTACTTC
TRBJ2-7 | TRBD1 | TRBV28 | once | CASSLGQAPYEQYF | TGTGCCAGCAGTCTGGGACAGGCCCCCTACGAGCAGTACTTC
TRBJ2-7 | . | TRBV7-9 | . | CASSLVGRSETEQYF | TGTGCCAGCAGCTTGGTAGGGCGGTCGGAAACCGAGCAGTACTTC
TRBJ2-7 | TRBD2 | TRBV5-1 | . | CASSLGGSAYEQYF | TGCGCCAGCAGCTTGGGCGGGAGCGCCTACGAGCAGTACTTC
TRBJ2-7 | . | TRBV6-5 | . | CASSQNPTYEQYF | TGTGCCAGCAGTCAAAATCCAACTTACGAGCAGTACTTC
TRBJ1-5 | TRBD1 | TRBV27 | . | CASSPIETGGNQPQHF | TGTGCCAGCAGTCCGATCGAGACAGGGGGCAATCAGCCCCAGCATTTT
TRBJ1-1 | . | TRBV29-1 | . | CSAGGRLEAFF | TGCAGCGCCGGGGGAAGACTAGAAGCTTTCTTT
TRBJ2-7 | . | TRBV28 | . | CASRSSGTGSYEQYF | TGTGCCAGCAGATCCTCCGGGACGGGGTCCTACGAGCAGTACTTC
TRBJ1-4 | . | TRBV2 | . | CASKSGVFLEKLFF | TGTGCCAGCAAGTCGGGAGTGTTTTTGGAAAAACTGTTTTTT
TRBJ2-5 | . | TRBV6-1 | . | CAASFVETQYF | TGTGCCGCGTCTTTCGTGGAGACCCAGTACTTC
TRBJ2-2 | . | TRBV2 | . | CASSARGELFF | TGTGCCAGCAGTGCCAGGGGGGAGCTGTTTTTT
TRBJ1-3 | . | TRBV9 | . | CASSAQALEGNTIYF | TGTGCCAGCAGCGCACAGGCCCTCGAAGGAAACACCATATATTTT
TRBJ2-1 | . | TRBV15 | . | CATSRAGYSYNEQFF | TGTGCCACCAGCAGGGCAGGGTACTCCTACAATGAGCAGTTCTTC
TRBJ2-2 | TRBD1 | TRBV6-6 | . | CASSSRTGRNTGELFF | TGTGCCAGCAGTTCACGGACAGGGAGGAACACCGGGGAGCTGTTTTTT
TRBJ2-2 | TRBD2 | TRBV9 | . | CASSVGSMTSYTGELFF | TGTGCCAGCAGCGTAGGTAGTATGACTAGCTACACCGGGGAGCTGTTTTTT
TRBJ1-1 | . | TRBV19 | . | CASRDKENTEAFF | TGTGCCAGTAGAGACAAAGAGAACACTGAAGCTTTCTTT
TRBJ1-3 | . | TRBV6-5 | . | CASSYRGTGNTIYF | TGTGCCAGCAGTTATCGGGGCACTGGAAACACCATATATTTT
TRBJ1-2 | . | TRBV7-2 | . | CASSLDEYYGYTF | TGTGCCAGCAGCTTAGACGAATACTATGGCTACACCTTC
TRBJ1-1 | . | TRBV6-4 | once | CASRGTVNTEAFF | TGTGCCAGCCGTGGGACGGTGAACACTGAAGCTTTCTTT
TRBJ2-2 | . | TRBV10-3 | . | CATEIGLTNTGELFF | TGTGCCACCGAGATCGGACTGACGAACACCGGGGAGCTGTTTTTT
TRBJ2-2 | TRBD1 | TRBV28 | . | CASSFTDRDTGELFF | TGTGCCAGCAGCTTCACCGACAGGGACACCGGGGAGCTGTTTTTT
TRBJ2-7 | . | TRBV28 | . | CASSYDTRYYEQYF | TGTGCCAGCAGCTATGACACGAGGTACTACGAGCAGTACTTC
TRBJ2-1 | . | TRBV18 | . | CASSPKDGEQFF | TGTGCCAGCTCACCAAAGGATGGTGAGCAGTTCTTC
TRBJ2-1 | . | TRBV5-4 | . | CASSLISSDSNEQFF | TGTGCCAGCAGTCTTATTTCTAGCGATAGCAATGAGCAGTTCTTC
TRBJ2-5 | . | TRBV19 | . | CASSVGSGQRWETQYF | TGTGCCAGTAGTGTCGGTAGCGGACAGCGTTGGGAGACCCAGTACTTC
TRBJ2-3 | . | TRBV7-8 | . | CASSPQGWLQYF | TGTGCCAGCAGCCCCCAGGGATGGTTGCAGTATTTT
TRBJ2-1 | TRBD2 | TRBV7-3 | . | CASSSGLAGAGEQFF | TGTGCCAGCAGCTCGGGGCTAGCGGGAGCAGGTGAGCAGTTCTTC
TRBJ2-5 | . | TRBV7-6 | . | CASSLKETQYF | TGTGCCAGCAGCTTAAAAGAGACCCAGTACTTC
TRBJ1-1 | . | TRBV4-1 | . | CASSQQVHTEAFF | TGCGCCAGCAGCCAGCAGGTTCACACTGAAGCTTTCTTT
TRBJ2-1 | . | TRBV14 | . | CASSQVPGGEQFF | TGTGCCAGCAGCCAAGTACCCGGTGGTGAGCAGTTCTTC
TRBJ2-1 | TRBD1 | TRBV5-4 | . | CASSRDRGDEQFF | TGTGCCAGCAGCCGGGACAGGGGGGATGAGCAGTTCTTC
TRBJ1-4 | . | TRBV28 | . | CASTEFRATNEKLFF | TGTGCCAGCACCGAATTTAGAGCAACTAATGAAAAACTGTTTTTT